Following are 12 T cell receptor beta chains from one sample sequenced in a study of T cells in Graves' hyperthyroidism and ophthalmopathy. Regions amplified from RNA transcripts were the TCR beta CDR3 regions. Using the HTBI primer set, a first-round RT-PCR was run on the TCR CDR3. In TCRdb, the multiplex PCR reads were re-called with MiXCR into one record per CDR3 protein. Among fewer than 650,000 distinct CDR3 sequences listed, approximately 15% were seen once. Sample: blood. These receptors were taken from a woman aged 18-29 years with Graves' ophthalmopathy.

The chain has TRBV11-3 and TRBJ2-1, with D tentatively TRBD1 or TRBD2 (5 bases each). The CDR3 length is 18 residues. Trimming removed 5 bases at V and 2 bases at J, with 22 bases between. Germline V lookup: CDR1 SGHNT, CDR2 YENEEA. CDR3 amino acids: CASSPRRGGRVPYNEQFF. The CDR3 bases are TGTGCCAGCAGCCCTCGAAGGGGTGGGCGGGTCCCCTACAATGAGCAGTTCTTC.

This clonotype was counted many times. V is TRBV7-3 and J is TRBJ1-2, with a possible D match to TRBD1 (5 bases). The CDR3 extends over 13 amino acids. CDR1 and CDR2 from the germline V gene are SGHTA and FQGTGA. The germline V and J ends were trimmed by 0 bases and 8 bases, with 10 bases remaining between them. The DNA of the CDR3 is TGTGCCAGCAGCTTAACGGGGGGTCACGGCTACACCTTC. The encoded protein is CASSLTGGHGYTF.

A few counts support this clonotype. The CDR3 region is CASSPFQGSPEAFF. CDR3 DNA: TGTGCCAGCTCACCCTTCCAGGGGTCCCCTGAAGCTTTCTTT. This sequence joins TRBV18 and TRBJ1-1; D possibly corresponds to TRBD1 (6 bases). Per germline, CDR1 KGHSH and CDR2 LQKENI. Trimming stripped 3 bases from V and 6 bases from J, with 14 bases between. The CDR3 contains 14 residues.

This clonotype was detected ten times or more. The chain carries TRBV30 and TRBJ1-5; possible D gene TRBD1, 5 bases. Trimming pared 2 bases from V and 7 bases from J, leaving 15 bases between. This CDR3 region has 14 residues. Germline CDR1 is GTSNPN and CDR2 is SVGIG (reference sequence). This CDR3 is CAWSLGGDGQPQHF. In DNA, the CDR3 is TGTGCCTGGAGTCTCGGGGGGGATGGGCAGCCCCAGCATTTT.

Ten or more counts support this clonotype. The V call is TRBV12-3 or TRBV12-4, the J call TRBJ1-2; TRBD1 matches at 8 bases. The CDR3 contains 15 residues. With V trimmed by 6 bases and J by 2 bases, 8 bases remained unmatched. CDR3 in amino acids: CASSPGQGSNYGYTF. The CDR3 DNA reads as TGTGCCAGCAGCCCCGGACAGGGTTCAAACTATGGCTACACCTTC.

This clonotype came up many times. CDR3 bases: TGCAGCGCCGAAGGCCAGCGGGGTCAGCCCCAGCATTTT. Protein sequence: CSAEGQRGQPQHF. The V gene is TRBV29-1, the J gene TRBJ1-5; no reliable D call. This CDR3 has 13 residues. In germline, CDR1 is SQVTM, CDR2 ANQGSEA. The V gene lost 7 bases and the J gene lost 6 bases, with 16 bases spanning the gap.

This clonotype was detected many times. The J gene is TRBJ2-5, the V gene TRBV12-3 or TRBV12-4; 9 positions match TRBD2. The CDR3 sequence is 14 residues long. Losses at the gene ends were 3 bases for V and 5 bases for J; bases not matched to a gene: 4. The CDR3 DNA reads TGTGCCAGCAGTTTGGCGGGAGGGTGGGAGACCCAGTACTTC. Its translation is CASSLAGGWETQYF.

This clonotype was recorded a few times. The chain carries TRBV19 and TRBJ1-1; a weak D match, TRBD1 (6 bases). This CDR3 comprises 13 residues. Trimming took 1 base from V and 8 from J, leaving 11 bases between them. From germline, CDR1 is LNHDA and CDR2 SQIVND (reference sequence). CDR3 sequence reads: CASSIVIGTEAFF. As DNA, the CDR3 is TGTGCCAGTAGTATAGTTATCGGGACAGAAGCTTTCTTT.

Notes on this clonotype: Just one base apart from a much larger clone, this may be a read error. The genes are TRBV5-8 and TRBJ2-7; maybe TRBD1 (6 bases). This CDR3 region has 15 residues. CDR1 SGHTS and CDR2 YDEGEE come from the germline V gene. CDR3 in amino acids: CASSRRDTISYEQCF. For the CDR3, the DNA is TGTGCCAGCAGCCGCCGGGACACCATCTCCTACGAGCAGTGCTTC.

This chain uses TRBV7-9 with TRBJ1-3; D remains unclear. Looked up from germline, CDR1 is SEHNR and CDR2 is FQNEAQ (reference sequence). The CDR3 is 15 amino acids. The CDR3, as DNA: TGTGCAAGCCCCAATTTGGGGTTCTCTGGAAACACCATATATTTT. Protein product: CASPNLGFSGNTIYF.

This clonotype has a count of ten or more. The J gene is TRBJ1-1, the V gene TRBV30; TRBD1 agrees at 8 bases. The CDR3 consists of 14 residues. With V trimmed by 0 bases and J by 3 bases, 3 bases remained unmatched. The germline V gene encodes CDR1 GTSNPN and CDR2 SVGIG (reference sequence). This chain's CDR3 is CAWSVGQGYTEAFF. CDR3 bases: TGTGCCTGGAGTGTCGGACAGGGATACACTGAAGCTTTCTTT.

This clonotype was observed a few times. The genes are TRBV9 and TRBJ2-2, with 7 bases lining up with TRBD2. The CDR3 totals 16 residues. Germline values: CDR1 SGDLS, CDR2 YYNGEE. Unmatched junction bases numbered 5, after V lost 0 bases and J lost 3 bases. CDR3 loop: CASSVDPSGYTGELFF. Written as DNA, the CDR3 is TGTGCCAGCAGCGTAGACCCTAGCGGATACACCGGGGAGCTGTTTTTT.